The entry below describes one TCR beta chain. Antigen unknown. The data derive from a study of T cells after yellow fever vaccination. Findings of the study overall: Most primary-vaccination clones reappeared after the booster (about 97% CD4, 88% CD8).

5'RACE template switching added a universal primer site and UMIs to TCR cDNA. MiXCR, run by TCRdb on the 5' RACE reads, gives a single entry per CDR3 protein. Of hundreds of thousands of distinct CDR3 sequences listed, about 4% are singletons. This clonotype was sampled from a man aged 18-30 years who received the YFV17D yellow fever vaccine. Here the sequenced sample was PBMCs, taken 5 days after the yellow fever booster vaccination.

The CDR3 loop is CASSLHEGGREKLFF. CDR3 in DNA: TGTGCCAGCAGTTTACACGAGGGAGGGCGTGAAAAACTGTTTTTT. The rearrangement uses TRBV27 and TRBJ1-4; D is unclear. The V and J ends lost 2 bases and 7 bases respectively, with 14 bases between them. The CDR3 is 15 amino acids. The V gene's germline CDR1 is MNHEY and CDR2 SMNVEV (reference sequence). Filled out from reference TRBV27 and TRBJ1-4, the complete variable domain reads EAQVTQNPRYLITVTGKKLTVTCSQNMNHEYMSWYRQDPGLGLRQIYYSMNVEVTDKGDVPEGYKVSRKEKRNFPLILESPSPNQTSLYFCASSLHEGGREKLFFGSGTQLSVL.